Below, one T cell receptor (beta chain) is given with its context. This entry is derived from a study of blood T cell repertoires in COVID-19. As handled by the study authors: Amplification from reference gene primers served as the basis for estimated nucleated cell counts. Clones were read by immunoSEQ multiplex PCR, and TCRdb kept only the in-frame ones, dropping some. V and J calls and clone size are given by that table; D and trimming were obtained from the DNA. The table has about 62,000 clones, over 60% seen once. The receptor's source is a woman in her 50s with active or convalescent COVID-19. Sequences were obtained from peripheral blood.

CDR3 in DNA: TGTGCCAGCAGCGTAGATCCGTCTAGCGGGGTTGGAGGCTACAATGAGCAGTTCTTC. Its translation: CASSVDPSSGVGGYNEQFF. The chain links TRBV9 to TRBJ2-1, with 9 nucleotides matching TRBD2. CDR3 length: 19 residues. Unmatched junction bases numbered 13, after V lost 0 bases and J lost 3 bases. Germline CDR1 and CDR2: SGDLS and YYNGEE.